This section outlines one TCR beta chain sequence together with its context. The data originate from a study of control samples from healthy donors and cancer patients. The CDR3 loop spans 15 amino acids. Trimming took 0 bases from V and 4 from J, leaving 15 bases between them. Germline V gene data show CDR1 as GTSNPN and CDR2 as SVGIG (reference sequence). Sequenced by immunoSEQ multiplex PCR; TCRdb stores in-frame clones only, minus some. This table holds 160,000 or so clones, 94% found once. The gene calls are TRBV30 and TRBJ1-2; D unresolved. This receptor was taken from a man in his sixties with colorectal cancer. Sequenced input: PBMCs. DNA of the CDR3: TGTGCCTGGAGTGTACCTGTGGGTGGGTCCTATGGCTACACCTTC. It yields the protein CAWSVPVGGSYGYTF.